Listed here are 2 T cell receptor beta chains from one sample, sequenced in a study of OX40 agonist ivuxolimab in advanced cancers. Clones were sequenced by immunoSEQ multiplex PCR, and TCRdb holds only the in-frame ones, with some missing. The table lists 60,000 or so clones, 86% of them singletons. Sequenced here: CD4+ or CD8+ T cells sorted from blood, sampled in a trial of the OX40 agonist ivuxolimab. The receptors here all came from an adult with an advanced solid tumor such as melanoma, head and neck, liver or kidney cancer.

This clone was recorded a few times. V gene TRBV10-3 combines with J gene TRBJ1-3; D gene unclear. CDR1 ENHRY and CDR2 SYGVKD come from the germline V gene. CDR3 length: 13 residues. Between the trimmed V and J ends, which lost 6 bases and 4 bases, there was a span of 10 bases. CDR3 in DNA: TGTGCCATCAGCTTCTCACGAGGAAACACCATATATTTT. This translates into CAISFSRGNTIYF.

J is TRBJ1-2 and V is TRBV7-9, with D possibly TRBD1 on 6 matching bases. Germline CDR1 and CDR2: SEHNR and FQNEAQ (reference sequence). The CDR3 is made up of 14 amino acids. The V gene lost 2 bases and the J gene lost 5 bases, with 12 bases spanning the gap. The CDR3 loop reads CASSLREGGYGYTF. The CDR3 region has the DNA TGTGCCAGCAGCTTAAGGGAAGGGGGTTATGGCTACACCTTC.